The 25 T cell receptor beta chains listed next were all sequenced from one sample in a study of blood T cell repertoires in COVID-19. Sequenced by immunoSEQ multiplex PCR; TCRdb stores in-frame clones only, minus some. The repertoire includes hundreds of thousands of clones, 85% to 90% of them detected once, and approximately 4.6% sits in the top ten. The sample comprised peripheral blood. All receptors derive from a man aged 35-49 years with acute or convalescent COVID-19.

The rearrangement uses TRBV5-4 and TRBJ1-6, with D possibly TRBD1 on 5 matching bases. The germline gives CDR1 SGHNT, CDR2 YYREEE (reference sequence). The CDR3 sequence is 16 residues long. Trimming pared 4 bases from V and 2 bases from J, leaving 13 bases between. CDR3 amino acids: CASSPGRGAYNSPLHF. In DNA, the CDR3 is TGTGCCAGCAGCCCTGGTCGGGGGGCCTATAATTCACCCCTCCACTTT.

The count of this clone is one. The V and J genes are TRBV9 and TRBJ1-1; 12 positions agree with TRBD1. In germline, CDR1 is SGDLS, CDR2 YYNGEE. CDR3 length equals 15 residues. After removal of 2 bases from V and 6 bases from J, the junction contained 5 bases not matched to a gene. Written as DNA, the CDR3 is TGTGCCAGCAGCGTGGGGACAGGGGGCGCGGCTGAAGCTTTCTTT. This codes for CASSVGTGGAAEAFF.

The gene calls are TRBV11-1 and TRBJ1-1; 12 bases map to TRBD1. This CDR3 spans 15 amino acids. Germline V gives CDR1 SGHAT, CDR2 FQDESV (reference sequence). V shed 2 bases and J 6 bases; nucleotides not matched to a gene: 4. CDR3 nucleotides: TGTGCCAGCAGCTTAAGGGGACAGGGGGCGGCTGAAGCTTTCTTT. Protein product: CASSLRGQGAAEAFF.

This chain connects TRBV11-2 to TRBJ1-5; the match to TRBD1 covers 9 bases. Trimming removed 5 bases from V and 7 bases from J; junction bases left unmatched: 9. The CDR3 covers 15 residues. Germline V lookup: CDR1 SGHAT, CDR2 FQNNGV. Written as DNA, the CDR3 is TGTGCCAGCAGCGCAGATTACAGGGGGCGACAGCCCCAGCATTTT. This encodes CASSADYRGRQPQHF.

The CDR3 sequence: CASSSPRGTNTEAFF. The CDR3 DNA sequence: TGTGCCAGTAGTTCTCCAAGGGGCACCAACACTGAAGCTTTCTTT. The gene calls are TRBV19 and TRBJ1-1; D may be TRBD1 (5 bases). The length of the CDR3 is 15 residues. Germline V gene lookup returns CDR1 LNHDA and CDR2 SQIVND (reference sequence). Trimming pared 5 bases from V and 2 bases from J, leaving 15 bases between.

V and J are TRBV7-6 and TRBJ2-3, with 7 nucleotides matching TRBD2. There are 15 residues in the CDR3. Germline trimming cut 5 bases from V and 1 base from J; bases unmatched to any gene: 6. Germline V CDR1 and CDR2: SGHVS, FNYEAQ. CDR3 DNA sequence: TGTGCCAGCAGCCCCGATGCGGGGGGCACAGATACGCAGTATTTT. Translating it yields CASSPDAGGTDTQYF.

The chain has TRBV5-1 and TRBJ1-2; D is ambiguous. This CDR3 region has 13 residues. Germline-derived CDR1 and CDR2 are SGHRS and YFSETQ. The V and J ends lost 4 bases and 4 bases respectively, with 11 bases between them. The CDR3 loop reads CASSERASYGYTF. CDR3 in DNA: TGCGCCAGCAGCGAGAGGGCTAGCTATGGCTACACCTTC.

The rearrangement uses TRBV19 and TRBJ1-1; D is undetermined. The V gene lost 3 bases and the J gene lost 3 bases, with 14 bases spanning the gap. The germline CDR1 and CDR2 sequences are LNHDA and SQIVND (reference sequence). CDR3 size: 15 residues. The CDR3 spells CASSIGRRRDTEAFF. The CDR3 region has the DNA TGTGCCAGTAGTATCGGCAGAAGGAGGGACACTGAAGCTTTCTTT.

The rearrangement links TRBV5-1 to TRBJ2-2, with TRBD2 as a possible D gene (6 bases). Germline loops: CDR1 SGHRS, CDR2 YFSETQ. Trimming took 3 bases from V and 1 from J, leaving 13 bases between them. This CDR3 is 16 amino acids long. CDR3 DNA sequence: TGCGCCAGCAGCTACGACTGGGGGGTGAACACCGGGGAGCTGTTTTTT. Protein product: CASSYDWGVNTGELFF.

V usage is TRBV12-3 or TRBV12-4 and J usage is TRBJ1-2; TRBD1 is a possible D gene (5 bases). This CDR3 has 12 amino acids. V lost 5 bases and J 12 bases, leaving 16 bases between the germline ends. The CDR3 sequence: CASSPNRRGNTF. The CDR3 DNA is TGTGCCAGCAGTCCCAACCGACGGGGGAACACCTTC.

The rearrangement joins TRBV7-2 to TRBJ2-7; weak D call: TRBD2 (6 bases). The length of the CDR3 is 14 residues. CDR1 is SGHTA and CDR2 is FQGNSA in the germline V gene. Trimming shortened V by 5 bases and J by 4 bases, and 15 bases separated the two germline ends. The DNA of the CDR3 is TGTGCCAGCAGCAGAGGGAGGTGGCAGTACGAGCAGTACTTC. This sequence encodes CASSRGRWQYEQYF.

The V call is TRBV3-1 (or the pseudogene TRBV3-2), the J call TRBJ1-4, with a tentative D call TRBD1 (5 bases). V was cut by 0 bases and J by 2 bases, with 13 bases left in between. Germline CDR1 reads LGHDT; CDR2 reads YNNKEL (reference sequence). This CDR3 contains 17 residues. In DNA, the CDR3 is TGTGCCAGCAGCCAAGATTTTGGCAGGGTTACTAATGAAAAACTGTTTTTT. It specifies CASSQDFGRVTNEKLFF.

CDR3 in DNA: TGTGCCAGCAGGCTCACTACAGGGGCGGGAGGCTACACCTTC. This encodes CASRLTTGAGGYTF. The chain employs TRBV2 and TRBJ1-2, with TRBD1 matching 7 bases. V shed 6 bases and J 8 bases; nucleotides not matched to a gene: 12. Germline V CDR1 and CDR2: SNHLY, FYNNEI. The CDR3 contains 14 residues.

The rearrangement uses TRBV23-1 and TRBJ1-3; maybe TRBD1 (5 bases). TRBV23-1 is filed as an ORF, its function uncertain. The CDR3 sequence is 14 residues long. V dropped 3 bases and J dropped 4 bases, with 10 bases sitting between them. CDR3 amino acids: CASSQGGTGNTIYF. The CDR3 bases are TGCGCCAGCAGTCAGGGGGGAACGGGAAACACCATATATTTT.

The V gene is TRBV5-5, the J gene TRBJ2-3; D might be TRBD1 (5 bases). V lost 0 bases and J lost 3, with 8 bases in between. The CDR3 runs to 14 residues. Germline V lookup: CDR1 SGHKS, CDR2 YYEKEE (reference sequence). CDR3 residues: CASSLDQGTDTQYF. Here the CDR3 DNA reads TGTGCCAGCAGCTTGGATCAGGGTACAGATACGCAGTATTTT.

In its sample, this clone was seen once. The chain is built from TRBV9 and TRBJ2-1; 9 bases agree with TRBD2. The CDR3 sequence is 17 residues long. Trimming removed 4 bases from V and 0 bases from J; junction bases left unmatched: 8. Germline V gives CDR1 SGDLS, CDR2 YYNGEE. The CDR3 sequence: CASSRGLAGISYNEQFF. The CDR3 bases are TGTGCCAGCAGCCGAGGGCTAGCGGGGATCTCCTACAATGAGCAGTTCTTC.

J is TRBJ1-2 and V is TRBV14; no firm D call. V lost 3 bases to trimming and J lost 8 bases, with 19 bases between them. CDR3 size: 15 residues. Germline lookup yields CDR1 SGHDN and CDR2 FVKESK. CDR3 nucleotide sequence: TGTGCCAGCAGCCAGATCGTGAGGCCACCCGAGGGCTACACCTTC. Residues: CASSQIVRPPEGYTF.

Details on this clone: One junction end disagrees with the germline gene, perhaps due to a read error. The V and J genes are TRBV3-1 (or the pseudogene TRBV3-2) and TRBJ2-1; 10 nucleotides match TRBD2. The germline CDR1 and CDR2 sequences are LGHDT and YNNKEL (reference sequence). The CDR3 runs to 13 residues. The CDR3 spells CASSQGLAGASIF. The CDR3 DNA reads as TGTGCCAGCAGCCAAGGACTAGCGGGCGCCTCAATCTTC.

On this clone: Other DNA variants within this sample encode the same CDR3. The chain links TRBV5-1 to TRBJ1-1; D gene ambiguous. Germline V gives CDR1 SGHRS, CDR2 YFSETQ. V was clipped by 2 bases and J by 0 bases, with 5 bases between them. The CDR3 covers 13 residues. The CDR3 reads CASSLQLNTEAFF. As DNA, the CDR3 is TGCGCCAGCAGCTTACAGTTGAACACTGAAGCTTTCTTT.

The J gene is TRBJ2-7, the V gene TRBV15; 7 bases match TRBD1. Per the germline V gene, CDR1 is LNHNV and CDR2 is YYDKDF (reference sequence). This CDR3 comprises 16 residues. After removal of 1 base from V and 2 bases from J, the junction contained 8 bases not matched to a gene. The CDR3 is CATSRGQGGWTYEQYF. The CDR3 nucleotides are TGTGCCACCAGCAGAGGACAGGGTGGTTGGACCTACGAGCAGTACTTC.

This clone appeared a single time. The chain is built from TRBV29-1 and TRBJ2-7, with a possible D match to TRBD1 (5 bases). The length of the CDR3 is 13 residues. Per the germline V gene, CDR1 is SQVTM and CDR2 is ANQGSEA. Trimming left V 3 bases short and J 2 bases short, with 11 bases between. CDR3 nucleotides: TGCAGCGTTGAGGGGCCAGGGACCTACGAGCAGTACTTC. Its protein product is CSVEGPGTYEQYF.

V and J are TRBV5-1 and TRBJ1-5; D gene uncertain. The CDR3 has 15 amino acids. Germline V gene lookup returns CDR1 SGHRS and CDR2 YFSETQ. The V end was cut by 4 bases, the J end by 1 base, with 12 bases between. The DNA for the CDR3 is TGCGCCAGCAGCCCGGACTCGTGGAGCAATCAGCCCCAGCATTTT. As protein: CASSPDSWSNQPQHF.

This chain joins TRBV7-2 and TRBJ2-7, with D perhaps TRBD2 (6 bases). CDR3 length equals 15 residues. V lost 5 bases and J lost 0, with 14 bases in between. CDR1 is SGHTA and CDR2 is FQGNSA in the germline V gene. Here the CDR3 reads CASSQRRGSSYEQYF. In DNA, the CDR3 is TGTGCCAGCAGCCAGAGGCGGGGTAGCTCCTACGAGCAGTACTTC.

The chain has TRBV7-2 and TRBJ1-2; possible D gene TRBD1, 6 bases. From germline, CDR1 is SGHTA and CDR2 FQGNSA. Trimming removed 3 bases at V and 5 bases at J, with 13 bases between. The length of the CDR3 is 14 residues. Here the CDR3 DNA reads TGTGCCAGCAGCTTCGATGGACAGCCTTATGGCTACACCTTC. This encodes CASSFDGQPYGYTF.

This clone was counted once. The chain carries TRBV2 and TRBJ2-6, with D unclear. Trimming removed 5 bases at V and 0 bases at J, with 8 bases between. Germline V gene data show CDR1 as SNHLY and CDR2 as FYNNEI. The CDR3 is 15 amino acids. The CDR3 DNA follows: TGTGCCAGCAGTATAGAGAACTCTGGGGCCAACGTCCTGACTTTC. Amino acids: CASSIENSGANVLTF.